This entry lists 20 T cell receptor beta chains sequenced from one sample in a study of T cells in localized non-small cell lung cancer. Using immunoSEQ multiplex PCR, the repertoire was profiled, and TCRdb retains in-frame clones only, with some absent. The sample holds 6,500 to 8,000 clones, approximately 43% seen once. The specimen comprised lymph node tissue, sampled before any cancer treatment. These receptors all come from a man aged 35 to 69 with stage I lung adenocarcinoma.

The chain uses TRBV18 and TRBJ2-5, with 7 bases that match TRBD2. V was clipped by 3 bases and J by 3 bases; unmatched bases: 1. The CDR3 is 13 amino acids. Germline V gives CDR1 KGHSH, CDR2 LQKENI. The CDR3 DNA is TGTGCCAGCTCACCGGGGGGGAAAGAGACCCAGTACTTC. It specifies CASSPGGKETQYF. Using reference TRBV18 and TRBJ2-5 for the parts outside the CDR3, the full variable domain is NAGVMQNPRHLVRRRGQEARLRCSPMKGHSHVYWYRQLPEEGLKFMVYLQKENIIDESGMPKERFSAEFPKEGPSILRIQQVVRGDSAAYFCASSPGGKETQYFGPGTRLLVL.

This clone came up a few times. J is TRBJ2-7 and V is TRBV1; the table's D call of TRBD1 was not tested on the DNA. TRBV1 constitutes a pseudogene. The CDR3 is made up of 16 amino acids. The CDR3 bases are TGCGCCAGCAGCCAAGAAGGGGGCACGAGCTCCTACGAGCAGTACTTC. Encoded protein: CASSQEGGTSSYEQYF.

This clone is medium-sized (0.01 to 0.1%) by share. This chain joins TRBV9 and TRBJ1-3; possible D gene TRBD1, 6 bases. Trimming removed 4 bases from V and 3 bases from J, with 17 bases in between. The germline V gene encodes CDR1 SGDLS and CDR2 YYNGEE. The CDR3 spans 16 residues. CDR3 amino acids: CASSISQGNGGNTIYF. CDR3 nucleotides: TGTGCCAGCAGCATCTCACAGGGAAATGGTGGAAACACCATATATTTT. Looking up the rest from reference TRBV9 and TRBJ1-3 gives the full variable domain: DSGVTQTPKHLITATGQRVTLRCSPRSGDLSVYWYQQSLDQGLQFLIQYYNGEERAKGNILERFSAQQFPDLHSELNLSSLELGDSALYFCASSISQGNGGNTIYFGEGSWLTVV.

V gene TRBV14 combines with J gene TRBJ2-5, with D tentatively TRBD1 or TRBD2 (5 bases each). Germline-derived CDR1 and CDR2 are SGHDN and FVKESK. Trimming took 4 bases from V and 5 from J, leaving 20 bases between them. The CDR3 contains 16 residues. The chain's CDR3 is CASSPLGAPNGETQYF. Written as DNA, the CDR3 is TGTGCCAGCAGCCCTCTCGGGGCGCCGAACGGGGAGACCCAGTACTTC.

The rearrangement uses TRBV18 and TRBJ1-1; no reliable D call. Between the trimmed V and J ends, which lost 3 bases and 5 bases, there was a span of 10 bases. The length of the CDR3 is 13 residues. The germline gives CDR1 KGHSH, CDR2 LQKENI. The CDR3 coding sequence is TGTGCCAGCTCACCCGAGAGGAGGACTGAAGCTTTCTTT. This gives the protein CASSPERRTEAFF.

The chain has TRBV27 and TRBJ2-5; 7 bases align to TRBD2. The V gene end was trimmed by 2 bases and the J gene end by 9 bases; junction bases not matched to a gene: 9. Germline lookup yields CDR1 MNHEY and CDR2 SMNVEV (reference sequence). This CDR3 has 14 residues. The DNA for the CDR3 is TGTGCCAGCAGTTTAGAAACGAACCGGGGGGCCCAGTACTTC. This translates into CASSLETNRGAQYF.

This clone was recorded a few times. The chain employs TRBV30 and TRBJ1-2; the match to TRBD1 covers 8 bases. Trimming took 1 base from V and 7 from J; bases not matched to a gene: 8. The CDR3 sequence is 14 residues long. CDR1 is GTSNPN, CDR2 SVGIG, per germline (reference sequence). The CDR3 protein is CAWSDQGARGGYTF. Written as DNA, the CDR3 is TGTGCCTGGAGTGACCAGGGGGCCAGGGGTGGCTACACCTTC.

The CDR3 bases are TGTGCCAGCAGCGAGGTGCGGCTCATCTCTACCTCCTCTTATCAGCCCCAGCATTTT. This translates into CASSEVRLISTSSYQPQHF. This chain links TRBV28 with TRBJ1-5; D is ambiguous. This CDR3 is 19 amino acids long. Deletions cut 6 bases from V and 5 bases from J, with 29 bases between. CDR1 is MDHEN and CDR2 is SYDVKM in the germline V gene.

This clone was seen only a few times. A junction end diverges from the germline sequence, so it may reflect a read error. This chain links TRBV6-8 with TRBJ1-2; 9 nucleotides align to TRBD1. Looked up from germline, CDR1 is MNHGY and CDR2 is SAAAGT. The CDR3 has 13 amino acids. The DNA of the CDR3 is TGTGCCATCAGTACAGGGGGCGAAAATGGCTACACCTTC. Protein: CAISTGGENGYTF.

There are a few counts of this clone. V gene TRBV9 combines with J gene TRBJ2-2; D gene unclear. Trimming stripped 3 bases from V and 4 bases from J, with 10 bases between. The CDR3 runs to 14 residues. Germline CDR1 is SGDLS and CDR2 is YYNGEE. The CDR3 DNA reads TGTGCCAGCAGCGAGGGCGTAGGCACCGGGGAGCTGTTTTTT. Protein product: CASSEGVGTGELFF.

J is TRBJ2-3 and V is TRBV28, with D hard to call. V lost 5 bases and J 2 bases, leaving 5 bases between the germline ends. The CDR3 runs 12 residues. Germline values: CDR1 MDHEN, CDR2 SYDVKM. CDR3 sequence reads: CASSTPTDTQYF. Here the CDR3 DNA reads TGTGCCAGCAGTACGCCCACAGATACGCAGTATTTT.

This chain joins TRBV5-1 and TRBJ1-1; D ambiguous. The CDR3 spans 15 residues. Germline V gene sequence: CDR1 SGHRS, CDR2 YFSETQ. The germline V and J ends were trimmed by 0 bases and 0 bases, with 9 bases remaining between them. The CDR3 DNA follows: TGCGCCAGCAGCTTGGAGGGCAGCTTGAACACTGAAGCTTTCTTT. It specifies CASSLEGSLNTEAFF.

This chain joins TRBV14 and TRBJ2-7; no firm D call. CDR1 and CDR2 (germline): SGHDN, FVKESK. The CDR3 spans 16 residues. V lost 0 bases and J 1 base, leaving 13 bases between the germline ends. The DNA of the CDR3 is TGTGCCAGCAGCCAAGAAAGAAATGGCAGATCCTACGAGCAGTACTTC. Encoded protein: CASSQERNGRSYEQYF.

This sequence joins TRBV28 and TRBJ1-6; possible D gene TRBD1, 5 bases. V was cut by 6 bases and J by 7 bases, with 16 bases left in between. There are 15 residues in the CDR3. The germline CDR1 and CDR2 sequences are MDHEN and SYDVKM. The CDR3: CASSTGTGRNSPLHF. CDR3 DNA: TGTGCCAGCAGCACAGGCACCGGGCGAAATTCACCCCTCCACTTT.

There are a few counts of this clone. The V and J genes are TRBV30 and TRBJ2-2, with unresolved D. This CDR3 comprises 12 residues. Germline loops: CDR1 GTSNPN, CDR2 SVGIG (reference sequence). V was shortened by 2 bases and J by 7 bases, with 8 bases between the two germline ends. DNA for the CDR3: TGTGCCTGGAGTCGGAAAGGCGGGGAGCTGTTTTTT. This encodes CAWSRKGGELFF.

This chain connects TRBV6-8 to TRBJ2-5; D might be TRBD1 (6 bases). This CDR3 spans 14 amino acids. V shed 5 bases and J shed 4 bases, with 14 bases lying between them. The germline CDR1 and CDR2 sequences are MNHGY and SAAAGT. CDR3 sequence: CASSIRGSVETQYF. The DNA of the CDR3 is TGTGCCAGCAGTATAAGGGGGTCAGTAGAGACCCAGTACTTC.

This clone was observed a handful of times. The chain uses TRBV23-1 and TRBJ1-1, with 9 bases identical to TRBD1. TRBV23-1 carries the ORF label, with uncertain function. V gave up 6 bases and J gave up 4 bases; unmatched junction bases: 9. The length of the CDR3 is 15 residues. The CDR3 nucleotides read TGCGCCAGCAGAAAAGGACAGGGGCAGCGCACTGAAGCTTTCTTT. It translates to CASRKGQGQRTEAFF.

The V gene is TRBV30, the J gene TRBJ2-7; D gene unclear. Germline CDR1 GTSNPN, CDR2 SVGIG (reference sequence). The CDR3 contains 11 residues. Trimming left V 1 base short and J 4 bases short, with 5 bases between. The DNA for the CDR3 is TGTGCCTGGAGTGGGACGTACGAGCAGTACTTC. Translating gives CAWSGTYEQYF.

The genes are TRBV4-1 and TRBJ2-5; TRBD2 aligns across 9 bases. Per the germline V gene, CDR1 is MGHRA and CDR2 is YSYEKL. After removal of 1 base from V and 1 base from J, the junction contained 4 bases not matched to a gene. The CDR3 is 16 amino acids. CDR3 bases: TGCGCCAGCAGCCAAGCGGTACTAGCGGGCCAAGAGACCCAGTACTTC. As protein: CASSQAVLAGQETQYF.

This clone appeared a few times. The chain links TRBV2 to TRBJ2-1; D uncertain. The CDR3 covers 14 residues. Trimming took off 5 bases at V and 4 bases at J, with 12 bases between the two ends. Germline CDR1 and CDR2: SNHLY and FYNNEI. CDR3 in DNA: TGTGCCAGCAGTCCTGGGATGGTTTACAATGAGCAGTTCTTC. As protein: CASSPGMVYNEQFF.